This T cell receptor beta chain was recorded in a study of beta chain features in type 1 diabetes. Study conclusions and caveats: Among type 1 diabetes patients, VDJ junctions had fewer insertions and more deletions.

Note on this clone: Its specificity is unknown.

The authors reverse transcribed all of the isolated RNA, so sequencing captured expressed TCRB transcripts. This table comes from immunoSEQ multiplex PCR, and its TCRdb copy is limited to in-frame clones, with some not included. The sample records 240,000 or so clones, 68% being singletons. Germline V CDR1 and CDR2: SGHNT, YYREEE (reference sequence). The length of the CDR3 is 13 residues. V shed 3 bases and J shed 2 bases, with 9 bases lying between them. The origin of this receptor is a man aged 30-40 years in good health. The source material was naive CD4+ T cells from blood. This sequence joins TRBV5-4 and TRBJ2-7, with D unclear. The CDR3 is CASSYPPAYEQYF. In DNA, the CDR3 is TGTGCCAGCAGCTACCCACCGGCCTACGAGCAGTACTTC.